This passage covers 22 T cell receptor beta chains from one sample sequenced in a study of T cells after yellow fever vaccination. TCRdb independently ran MiXCR on the 5' RACE reads; one entry per CDR3 protein. Among approximately 510,000 distinct CDR3 sequences listed, 20% to 25% were seen once. Sequences were derived from PBMCs, sampled 20 to 25 days after the first yellow fever vaccination. Receptor source: a young man who received the YFV17D yellow fever vaccine.

CDR3 coding DNA: TGTGCCAGCAGCAAACAGACTAGCGGGTCAGATACGCAGTATTTT. Translation gives CASSKQTSGSDTQYF. This chain joins TRBV12-3 or TRBV12-4 and TRBJ2-3, with 10 nucleotides matching TRBD2. Germline trimming cut 6 bases from V and 4 bases from J; bases unmatched to any gene: 7. The CDR3 consists of 15 residues.

This chain joins TRBV20-1 and TRBJ1-1; no clear D gene. Germline CDR1 is DFQATT and CDR2 is SNEGSKA (reference sequence). The germline V and J ends were trimmed by 5 bases and 5 bases, with 12 bases remaining between them. The CDR3 spans 12 residues. The CDR3 coding sequence is TGCAGTGCTCCCCTGGGGAGGACTGAAGCTTTCTTT. Its translation is CSAPLGRTEAFF.

CDR3 amino acids: CASSPQTSGGPPRGEQYF. In DNA, the CDR3 is TGTGCCAGCAGTCCCCAGACTAGCGGGGGCCCCCCGCGGGGGGAGCAGTACTTC. The chain joins TRBV6-1 to TRBJ2-7; 12 nucleotides line up with TRBD2. Germline V gene lookup returns CDR1 MNHNS and CDR2 SASEGT. CDR3 size: 18 residues. V shed 5 bases, J shed 7 bases, and the junction held 18 bases outside the gene matches.

V gene TRBV20-1 combines with J gene TRBJ2-7, with D unclear. Trimming took 0 bases from V and 2 from J, leaving 8 bases between them. Germline lookup yields CDR1 DFQATT and CDR2 SNEGSKA (reference sequence). The CDR3 covers 13 residues. The CDR3: CSAREIGAYEQYF. CDR3 nucleotides: TGCAGTGCTAGAGAGATCGGAGCCTACGAGCAGTACTTC.

In this sample, this clonotype turned up a few times. The rearrangement joins TRBV15 to TRBJ2-1; TRBD2 matches at 9 bases. CDR3 size: 15 residues. Germline values: CDR1 LNHNV, CDR2 YYDKDF (reference sequence). V lost 3 bases and J lost 10; bases outside the gene matches: 10. The CDR3, as DNA: TGTGCCACCAGCAGTATAGGCGGGGGGGCCGAGGAGCAGTTCTTC. Its translation is CATSSIGGGAEEQFF. Based on the CDR3 plus reference TRBV15 and TRBJ2-1, the full variable domain is DAMVIQNPRYQVTQFGKPVTLSCSQTLNHNVMYWYQQKSSQAPKLLFHYYDKDFNNEADTPDNFQSRRPNTSFCFLDIRSPGLGDTAMYLCATSSIGGGAEEQFFGPGTRLTVL.

This clonotype has a handful of counts. This rearrangement joins TRBV2 to TRBJ2-5, with unresolved D. The germline V gene has CDR1 SNHLY and CDR2 FYNNEI. V lost 8 bases, J lost 5 bases, and 15 bases lay in between. CDR3 length: 13 amino acids. The CDR3 DNA sequence: TGTGCCAGCCTAGGCCCGGTCGGGGAGACCCAGTACTTC. It translates to CASLGPVGETQYF.

This clonotype showed up just a few times. CDR3 amino acids: CASSPGQRASYEQYV. The CDR3 DNA reads TGTGCCAGCAGCCCGGGACAGCGAGCCTCCTACGAGCAGTACGTC. The chain carries TRBV7-2 and TRBJ2-7; TRBD1 matches 7 bases. The CDR3 loop spans 15 amino acids. Germline assignment: CDR1 SGHTA and CDR2 FQGNSA. After removal of 5 bases from V and 0 bases from J, the junction contained 7 bases not matched to a gene.

The chain employs TRBV12-3 or TRBV12-4 and TRBJ1-4; possible D gene TRBD1, 5 bases. This CDR3 is 14 amino acids long. V was pared by 8 bases and J by 7 bases, with 17 bases between. CDR3 region: CASGRAGLGEKLFF. DNA for the CDR3: TGTGCCAGCGGGAGGGCGGGGCTCGGTGAAAAACTGTTTTTT.

This clonotype was observed a handful of times. The rearrangement links TRBV5-5 to TRBJ2-3; 12 nucleotides line up with TRBD2. Trimming took 4 bases from V and 1 from J; bases not matched to a gene: 4. This CDR3 spans 16 amino acids. CDR1 is SGHKS and CDR2 is YYEKEE in the germline V gene (reference sequence). The CDR3 protein is CASSLAGGRGTDTQYF. The CDR3 region has the DNA TGTGCCAGCAGCCTAGCGGGGGGGCGGGGCACAGATACGCAGTATTTT.

This clonotype was seen only a few times. The chain couples TRBV4-2 to TRBJ2-3, with 9 bases lining up with TRBD2. V gave up 0 bases and J gave up 2 bases; unmatched junction bases: 12. The germline gives CDR1 LGHNA, CDR2 YNFKEQ. CDR3 length: 19 residues. CDR3 protein: CASSQDPPTTSGYTDTQYF. As DNA, the CDR3 is TGTGCCAGCAGCCAAGATCCCCCCACGACTAGCGGATACACAGATACGCAGTATTTT.

In this sample, this clonotype turned up once. This chain uses TRBV5-4 with TRBJ2-3; 10 nucleotides line up with TRBD2. With V trimmed by 7 bases and J by 6 bases, 8 bases remained unmatched. There are 14 residues in the CDR3. Germline CDR1 and CDR2: SGHNT and YYREEE (reference sequence). CDR3 amino acids: CASSIAGGEDTQYF. CDR3 nucleotides: TGTGCCAGCTCTATAGCGGGGGGCGAGGATACGCAGTATTTT.

V and J are TRBV15 and TRBJ1-2, with D tentatively TRBD1 (5 bases). CDR3 length: 17 residues. CDR1 and CDR2 from the germline V gene are LNHNV and YYDKDF (reference sequence). Trimming shortened V by 5 bases and J by 2 bases, and 21 bases separated the two germline ends. CDR3 amino acids: CATSAPWARGMNYGYTF. The DNA of the CDR3 is TGTGCCACCAGCGCCCCATGGGCGCGGGGGATGAACTATGGCTACACCTTC.

Only a few counts were recorded for this clonotype. V and J are TRBV19 and TRBJ1-5; possible D gene TRBD1, 5 bases. Per germline, CDR1 LNHDA and CDR2 SQIVND (reference sequence). V was pared by 5 bases and J by 0 bases, with 20 bases between. The CDR3 totals 18 residues. The DNA for the CDR3 is TGTGCCAGTAGTCCGCACCCGGGACGGACCCGTAGCAATCAGCCCCAGCATTTT. Amino acid sequence: CASSPHPGRTRSNQPQHF.

The CDR3, as DNA: TGCGCCAGCAGCCATCGCCCACAGGGTGGGAATGAGTGGACTGAAGCTTTCTTT. Translation: CASSHRPQGGNEWTEAFF. The chain has TRBV4-1 and TRBJ1-1; tentative D call: TRBD1 (6 bases). Germline lookup yields CDR1 MGHRA and CDR2 YSYEKL. CDR3 length: 18 amino acids. Trimming removed 3 bases at V and 5 bases at J, with 25 bases between.

The chain links TRBV27 to TRBJ2-3; TRBD2 might be the D (7 bases). Germline loops: CDR1 MNHEY, CDR2 SMNVEV (reference sequence). CDR3 length: 12 amino acids. Trimming stripped 8 bases from V and 5 bases from J, with 11 bases between. The CDR3 is CASGGAQDTQYF. The CDR3 DNA reads TGTGCCAGCGGGGGGGCTCAAGATACGCAGTATTTT.

This chain connects TRBV5-1 to TRBJ2-3; D uncertain. V lost 2 bases and J lost 4, with 8 bases in between. Germline CDR1 and CDR2: SGHRS and YFSETQ. The CDR3 spans 13 residues. The CDR3 coding sequence is TGCGCCAGCAGCTTAGGACCTTCAGATACGCAGTATTTT. Its protein product is CASSLGPSDTQYF.

Comment on this clonotype: Germline is not matched at one junction end, which may reflect a read error. This chain links TRBV5-1 with TRBJ2-3; a weak D match, TRBD2 (6 bases). In germline, CDR1 is SGHRS, CDR2 YFSETQ. The CDR3 consists of 15 residues. The CDR3 region is CPSSKTGGLTDTQYF. The CDR3 coding sequence is TGCCCCAGCAGCAAGACTGGAGGGTTGACAGATACGCAGTATTTT.

This clonotype was seen only a few times. This CDR3 is CASSTNQPQHF. The CDR3 DNA follows: TGTGCCAGCAGCACCAATCAGCCCCAGCATTTT. V and J are TRBV7-2 and TRBJ1-5; no clear D gene. The CDR3 loop spans 11 amino acids. In germline, CDR1 is SGHTA, CDR2 FQGNSA. Trimming removed 5 bases at V and 3 bases at J, with 2 bases between.

The DNA for the CDR3 is TGCAGCGTTGTCCCCGGGCAGGAAAACACCATATATTTT. Translating gives CSVVPGQENTIYF. The chain has TRBV29-1 and TRBJ1-3; D not resolved. Germline lookup yields CDR1 SQVTM and CDR2 ANQGSEA. CDR3 length: 13 residues. V was cut by 4 bases and J by 6 bases, with 13 bases left in between.

This clonotype has only a few counts. The genes are TRBV6-5 and TRBJ1-2; D perhaps matches TRBD1 (6 bases). V shed 0 bases and J shed 4 bases, with 12 bases lying between them. This CDR3 is 15 amino acids long. Germline CDR1 reads MNHEY; CDR2 reads SVGAGI. The CDR3 DNA follows: TGTGCCAGCAGTTACTCGGGGGCCACCCCCTATGGCTACACCTTC. Amino acids: CASSYSGATPYGYTF.

This chain joins TRBV27 and TRBJ2-1, with D possibly matching TRBD2 (5 bases). Looked up from germline, CDR1 is MNHEY and CDR2 is SMNVEV (reference sequence). The V and J ends lost 5 bases and 7 bases respectively, with 15 bases between them. The CDR3 is made up of 14 amino acids. The CDR3 DNA reads as TGTGCCAGCAGTCCCATAGAGGGCGGGAATGAGCAGTTCTTC. Residues: CASSPIEGGNEQFF.

This sequence joins TRBV20-1 and TRBJ2-2, with TRBD2 as a possible D gene (6 bases). V was pared by 5 bases and J by 6 bases, with 16 bases between. CDR1 is DFQATT and CDR2 is SNEGSKA in the germline V gene (reference sequence). The CDR3 sequence is 14 residues long. For the CDR3, the DNA is TGCAGTGCTCCTACCACCGGGAGCCCCGGGGAGCTGTTTTTT. It translates to CSAPTTGSPGELFF.